This T cell receptor beta chain was captured in a study of blood T cells in healthy people across ages. Study results and caveats: The percentage of naive T cells correlated strongly with TCR beta diversity.

The authors ran a second PCR of about 7 to 11 cycles using a sample-barcoded 5' primer and a J-beta primer mix. MiXCR, applied by TCRdb to the 5' RACE reads, yields one record per CDR3 protein. The profile shows hundreds of thousands of distinct CDR3 sequences, 32% of them singletons. This clonotype was observed at least ten times. No antigen is known for it. This CDR3 region has 16 residues. CDR1 is SGHRS, CDR2 YFSETQ, per germline. V dropped 2 bases and J dropped 1; count of bases not matched to a gene: 6. The TCR originated in an elderly woman in good health. The chain joins TRBV5-1 to TRBJ2-3; 8 bases are shared with TRBD1. The specimen sequenced was blood. This CDR3 reads CASSFTATGGTDTQYF. The CDR3 region has the DNA TGCGCCAGCAGCTTTACCGCGACAGGGGGCACAGATACGCAGTATTTT.